This T cell receptor beta chain is drawn from a study of T-cell memory formation after mild COVID-19. Across the whole study: The TCR clusters were mostly specific to one donor.

Looked up from germline, CDR1 is DFQATT and CDR2 is SNEGSKA (reference sequence). This CDR3 spans 13 amino acids. Trimming took off 5 bases at V and 3 bases at J, with 13 bases between the two ends. From the 5' RACE reads, TCRdb called clonotypes with MiXCR, one entry per CDR3 protein. The sample has about 320,000 distinct CDR3 sequences, 13% to 15% seen once. Input material: PBMCs or a T cell subset sorted from them (not recorded which). The sequence derives from a man aged 18 to 29 who had mild COVID-19 (a few samples of this study predate the infection). Cell type and time point are not known. The chain has TRBV20-1 and TRBJ2-5; D is possibly TRBD2 (5 bases). The CDR3 DNA reads as TGCAGTGCTTCCTCCCCGGGGAAAGAGACCCAGTACTTC. It is translated as CSASSPGKETQYF.